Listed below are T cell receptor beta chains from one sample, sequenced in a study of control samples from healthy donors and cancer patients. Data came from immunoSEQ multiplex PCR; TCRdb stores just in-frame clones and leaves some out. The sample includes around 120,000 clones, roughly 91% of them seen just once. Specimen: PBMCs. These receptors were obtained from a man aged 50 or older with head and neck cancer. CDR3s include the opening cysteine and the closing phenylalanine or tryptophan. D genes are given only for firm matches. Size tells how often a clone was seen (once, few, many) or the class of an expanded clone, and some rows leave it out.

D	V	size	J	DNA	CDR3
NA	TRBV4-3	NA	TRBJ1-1	TGCGCCAGCAGCCAAGGGATTAACACTGAAGCTTTCTTT	CASSQGINTEAFF
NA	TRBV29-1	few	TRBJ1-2	TGCAGCGTTGTTCCGTCGGGCTATGGCTACACCTTC	CSVVPSGYGYTF
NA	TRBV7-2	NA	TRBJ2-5	TGTGCCAGCAGGTTCTCGATCCAAGAGACCCAGTACTTC	CASRFSIQETQYF
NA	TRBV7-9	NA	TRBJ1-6	TGTGCCAGCAGCCCTAGGCAGAGAAATTCACCCCTCCACTTT	CASSPRQRNSPLHF
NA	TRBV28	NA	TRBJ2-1	TGTGCCAGCAGTTTGACGGGGACGGGTCTCTCCTACAATGAGCAGTTCTTC	CASSLTGTGLSYNEQFF
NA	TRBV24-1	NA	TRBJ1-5	TGTGCCACCAGTCAGGGGCAGGGTCAGCCCCAGCATTTT	CATSQGQGQPQHF
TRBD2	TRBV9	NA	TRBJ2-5	TGTGCCAGCAGCGCCTCTTCCGGGACTAAGGAGACCCAGTACTTC	CASSASSGTKETQYF
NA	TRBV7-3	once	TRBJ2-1	TGTGCCAGCAGCGTCGGGAATGAGCAGTTCTTC	CASSVGNEQFF
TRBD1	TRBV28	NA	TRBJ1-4	TGTGCCAGCAGTAGCGTACAGGGGATACGGGAAAAACTGTTTTTT	CASSSVQGIREKLFF
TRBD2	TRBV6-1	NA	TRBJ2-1	TGTGCCAGCAGTGTTAGCGGGGGGAACCCCTACAATGAGCAGTTCTTC	CASSVSGGNPYNEQFF
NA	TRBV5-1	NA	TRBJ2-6	TGCGCCAGCAGCCCCCCGGTGTTCGGGGCCAACGTCCTGACTTTC	CASSPPVFGANVLTF
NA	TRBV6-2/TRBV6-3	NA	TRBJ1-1	TGTGCCAGCAGTCCCCGCTCCCCGAACACTGAAGCTTTCTTT	CASSPRSPNTEAFF
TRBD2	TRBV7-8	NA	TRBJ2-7	TGTGCCAGCAGCTTCGGCGGGGGGGAATCCTACGAGCAGTACTTC	CASSFGGGESYEQYF
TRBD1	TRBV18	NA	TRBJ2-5	TGTGCCAGCTCACACGGACAGGAAGAGACCCAGTACTTC	CASSHGQEETQYF
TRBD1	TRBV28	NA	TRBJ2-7	TGTGCCAGCAGTGTCTGGACAGGGATCCCCTACGAGCAGTACTTC	CASSVWTGIPYEQYF
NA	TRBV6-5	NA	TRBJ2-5	TGTGCCAGCAGTTATCGACCAATGACGGCCCAGTACTTC	CASSYRPMTAQYF
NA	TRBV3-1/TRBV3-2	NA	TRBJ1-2	TGTGCCAGCAGTTTCAGGGACGGCTACACCTTC	CASSFRDGYTF
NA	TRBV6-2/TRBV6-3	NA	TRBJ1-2	TGTGCCAGCAGTTACCCCCCGAGTGGCTACACCTTC	CASSYPPSGYTF
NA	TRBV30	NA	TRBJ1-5	TGTGCCTGGAGTGTATCAGGGGGCAATCAGCCCCAGCATTTT	CAWSVSGGNQPQHF
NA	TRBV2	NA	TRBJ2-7	TGTGCCAGCAGTGAAGGGGGGGGGCGGTGGTACGAGCAGTACTTC	CASSEGGGRWYEQYF
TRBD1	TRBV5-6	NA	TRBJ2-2	TGTGCCAGCGCAGGGGGCAGCACCGGGGAGCTGTTTTTT	CASAGGSTGELFF
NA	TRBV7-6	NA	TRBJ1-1	TGTGCCAGCAGCCAACAAAGAGGAACTGAAGCTTTCTTT	CASSQQRGTEAFF
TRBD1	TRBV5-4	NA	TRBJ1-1	TGTGCCAGCAGCCCTGGACAGGTACTCAACACTGAAGCTTTCTTT	CASSPGQVLNTEAFF
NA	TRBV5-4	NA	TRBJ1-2	TGTGCCAGCAGCCGGACAGCTGACTATGGCTACACCTTC	CASSRTADYGYTF
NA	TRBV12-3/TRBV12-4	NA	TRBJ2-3	TGTGCCAGCAGCCCCTTAGGGATGAATACGCAGTATTTT	CASSPLGMNTQYF
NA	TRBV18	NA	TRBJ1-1	TGTGCCAGCTCACGACCGAACACTGAAGCTTTCTTT	CASSRPNTEAFF
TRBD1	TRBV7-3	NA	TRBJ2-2	TGTGCCAGCAGCTCCTCCGGGACAGGGGTGGCCGGGGAGCTGTTTTTT	CASSSSGTGVAGELFF
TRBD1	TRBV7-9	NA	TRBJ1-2	TGTGCCAGCAGTCGCTACCGGGACAGGGGGCTTAGCGATGGCTACACCTTC	CASSRYRDRGLSDGYTF
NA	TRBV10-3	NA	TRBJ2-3	TGTGCCAGCCGCTCCCAAAACAACCAAGACGGGGATACGCAGTATTTT	CASRSQNNQDGDTQYF
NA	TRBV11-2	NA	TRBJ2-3	TGTGCCAGCAGCTTAGACAGAATCACAGATACGCAGTATTTT	CASSLDRITDTQYF
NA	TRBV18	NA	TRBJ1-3	TGTGCCAGCTCACCAAGAGAAATGGCTGGAAACACCATATATTTT	CASSPREMAGNTIYF
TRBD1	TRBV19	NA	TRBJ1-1	TGTGCCAGTAGTTACAGGGGCCGAGCCAACACTGAAGCTTTCTTT	CASSYRGRANTEAFF
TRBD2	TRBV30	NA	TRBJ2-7	TGTGCCTGGAGCGTCGGACTAGCGGTCTACGAGCAGTACTTC	CAWSVGLAVYEQYF
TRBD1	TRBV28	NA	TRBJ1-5	TGTGCCAGCAGCGATTTGGCCGGGACAGGCTATCAGCCCCAGCATTTT	CASSDLAGTGYQPQHF
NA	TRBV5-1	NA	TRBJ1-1	TGCGCCAGCAGCTTTAGCGTGAACACTGAAGCTTTCTTT	CASSFSVNTEAFF
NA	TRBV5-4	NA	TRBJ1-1	TGTGCCAGCAGCTTGGCCGGCGGGGCGCGTCGGTACACTGAAGCTTTCTTT	CASSLAGGARRYTEAFF
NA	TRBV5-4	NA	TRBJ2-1	TGTGCCAGCAGCTTGTATGTGGAGAGCAATGAGCAGTTCTTC	CASSLYVESNEQFF
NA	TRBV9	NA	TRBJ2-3	TGTGCCAGCAGCGACCGGGGATTCGAAGATACGCAGTATTTT	CASSDRGFEDTQYF
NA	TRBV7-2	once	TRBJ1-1	TGTGCCAGCAGCTTACTACAGGGAACTGAAGCTTTCTTT	CASSLLQGTEAFF
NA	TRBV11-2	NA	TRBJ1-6	TGTGCCAGCAGCTACATCCGGGCCCCTAATTCACCCCTCCACTTT	CASSYIRAPNSPLHF
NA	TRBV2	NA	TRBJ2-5	TGTGCCAGCAGTGAATGGGAGACCCAGTACTTC	CASSEWETQYF
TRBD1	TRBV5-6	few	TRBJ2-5	TGTGCCGGCGGGACAGGGGGCTTAGAGACCCAGTACTTC	CAGGTGGLETQYF
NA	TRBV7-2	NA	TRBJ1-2	TGTGCCAGCAGCTTAGGGGCTACTACTAACTATGGCTACACCTTC	CASSLGATTNYGYTF
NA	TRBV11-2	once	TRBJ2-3	TGTGCCAGCAGCTCAATGCCGGGGCCTCGAGATACGCAGTATTTT	CASSSMPGPRDTQYF
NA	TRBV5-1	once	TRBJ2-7	TGCGCCAGCACCCGAGGGACCGATAACTACGAGCAGTACTTC	CASTRGTDNYEQYF
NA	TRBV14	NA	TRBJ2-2	TGTGCCAGCAGCCAAGCACGTTACGGGGAGCTGTTTTTT	CASSQARYGELFF
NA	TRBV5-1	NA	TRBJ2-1	TGCGCCAGCAGCTTAAGTCCAGGGTCTTACAATGAGCAGTTCTTC	CASSLSPGSYNEQFF
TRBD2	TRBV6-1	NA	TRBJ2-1	TGTGCCAGCAGTGAGTCTAGCGGCCACTACAATGAGCAGTTCTTC	CASSESSGHYNEQFF
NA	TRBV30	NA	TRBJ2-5	TGTGCCTGGAGTGAGGGGGAGACCCAGTACTTC	CAWSEGETQYF
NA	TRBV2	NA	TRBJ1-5	TGTGCCAGCAGTGTCATAGGTGGGCAGCCCCAGCATTTT	CASSVIGGQPQHF
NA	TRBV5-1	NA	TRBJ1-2	TGCGCCAGCAGCTTCTCTGAGGGGCATGGCTACACCTTC	CASSFSEGHGYTF
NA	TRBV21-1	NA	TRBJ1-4	TGTGCCAGATACATACCGGGACGCCGGAGTGAAAAACTGTTTTTT	CARYIPGRRSEKLFF
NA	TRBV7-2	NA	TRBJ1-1	TGTGCCAGCAGCCGCCAAGCAGGTGAAGCTTTCTTT	CASSRQAGEAFF
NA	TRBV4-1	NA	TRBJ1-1	TGCGCCAGCAGCCAAGACCCACTAGGCGGCACTGAAGCTTTCTTT	CASSQDPLGGTEAFF
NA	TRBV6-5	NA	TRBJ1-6	TGTGCCAGCCTGCGCCTCGGGAGGTATAATTCACCCCTCCACTTT	CASLRLGRYNSPLHF
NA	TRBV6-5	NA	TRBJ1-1	TGTGCCAGCAGTTTTGGCGGTTACACTGAAGCTTTCTTT	CASSFGGYTEAFF
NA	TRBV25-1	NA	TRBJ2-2	TGTGCCAGCAGTGAAAGCTACGCGGAGCTGTTTTTT	CASSESYAELFF
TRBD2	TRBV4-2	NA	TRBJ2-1	TGTGCCAGCAGCCAAGAGGGGCCTAGCGGACACAATGAGCAGTTCTTC	CASSQEGPSGHNEQFF
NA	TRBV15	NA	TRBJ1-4	TGTGCCACCAGCAGAGCGAAGGGCGTTAATGAAAAACTGTTTTTT	CATSRAKGVNEKLFF
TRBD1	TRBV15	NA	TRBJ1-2	TGTGCCACCAGCAGAGGACAGGGGGGTGGCTACACCTTC	CATSRGQGGGYTF